This section outlines one T cell receptor (beta chain) sequence together with its context. What it recognizes is unknown. Produced via immunoSEQ multiplex PCR; TCRdb's table is partial and in-frame only. The sample lists 60,000 to 75,000 clones, less than 85% occurring once. These data are taken from a study of memory CD4+ T cells and cytomegalovirus serostatus. The sort gate was single viable CD3+CD4+CD8-CD45RO+ cells for memory CD4+ T cells. Total CD4+ T cells were enriched by CD4 positive selection. Study outcomes and limitations: Suggested: most of the CMV-linked TCR signature lies in CD4+ memory cells.

The CDR3 is 17 amino acids. V dropped 1 base and J dropped 2 bases, with 15 bases sitting between them. CDR1 SGHTA and CDR2 FQGNSA come from the germline V gene. The receptor comes from an adult in good health and CMV-seronegative. Some clones in this sample may be carry-over from other donors' samples. The chain carries TRBV7-2 and TRBJ1-3; D is possibly TRBD1 (6 bases). What was sequenced was memory CD4+ T cells from blood. The CDR3 region is CASSLGLGGATGNTIYF. As DNA, the CDR3 is TGTGCCAGCAGCTTAGGCCTTGGGGGGGCGACTGGAAACACCATATATTTT.